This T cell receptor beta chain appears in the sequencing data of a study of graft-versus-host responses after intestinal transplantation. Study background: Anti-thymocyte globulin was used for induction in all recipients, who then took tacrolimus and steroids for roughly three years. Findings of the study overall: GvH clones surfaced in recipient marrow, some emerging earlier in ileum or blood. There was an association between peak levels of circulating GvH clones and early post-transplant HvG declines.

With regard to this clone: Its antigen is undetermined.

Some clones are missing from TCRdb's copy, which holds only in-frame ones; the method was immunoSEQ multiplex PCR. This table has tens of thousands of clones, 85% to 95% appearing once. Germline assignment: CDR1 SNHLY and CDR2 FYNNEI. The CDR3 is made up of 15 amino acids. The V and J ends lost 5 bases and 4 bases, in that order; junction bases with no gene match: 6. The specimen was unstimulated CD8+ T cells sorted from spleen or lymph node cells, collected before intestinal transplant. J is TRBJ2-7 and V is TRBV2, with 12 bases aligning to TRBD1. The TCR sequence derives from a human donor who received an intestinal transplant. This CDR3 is CASSHGTGGKYEQYF. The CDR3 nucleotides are TGTGCCAGCAGTCACGGGACAGGGGGCAAGTACGAGCAGTACTTC.